These T cell receptor beta chains were read from a single sample in a study of blood T cell repertoires in COVID-19. Some clones are missing from TCRdb's copy, which holds only in-frame ones; the method was immunoSEQ multiplex PCR. Here the sample spans roughly 260,000 clones, over 80% being singletons. Sample: PBMCs or T cells enriched from blood (not recorded which). These receptors were collected from a woman aged 30 to 39 with acute COVID-19. Each CDR3 is given with its conserved first and last residue. A D gene is named only where the DNA matches it firmly. Size is omitted from some rows. Given values are once, few, many or a class for expanded clones.

v_call	d_call	clone_size	j_call	cdr3_nt	cdr3_aa
TRBV12-3/TRBV12-4	NA	NA	TRBJ1-5	TGTGCCGTCAAGATAGCCAATCAGCCCCAGCATTTT	CAVKIANQPQHF
TRBV27	NA	NA	TRBJ2-5	TGTGCCAGCAGTTCCCCACGGTCCGCCGAGGGGACCCAGTACTTC	CASSSPRSAEGTQYF
TRBV2	NA	NA	TRBJ1-6	TGTGCCAGCAACGGAGATTCACCCCTCCACTTT	CASNGDSPLHF
TRBV11-2	NA	NA	TRBJ1-2	TGTGCCAGCAGCTCATCAACAGGGTATGGCTATGGCTACACCTTC	CASSSSTGYGYGYTF
TRBV15	NA	NA	TRBJ1-5	TGTGCCACCAGCAGAGATGGAGCCAATCAGCCCCAGCATTTT	CATSRDGANQPQHF
TRBV6-5	NA	NA	TRBJ1-3	TGTGCCAGCAGTTACGACAGCCCGGTTCGGGGAAACACCATATATTTT	CASSYDSPVRGNTIYF
TRBV19	TRBD1	NA	TRBJ1-2	TGTGCCAGTAGTATAACTTCTACAGGGGATGGCTACACCTTC	CASSITSTGDGYTF
TRBV13	NA	NA	TRBJ2-2	TGTGCCAGCAGCTCCTCCGGGGGGCCCCCGAACACCGGGGAGCTGTTTTTT	CASSSSGGPPNTGELFF
TRBV12-5	TRBD2	NA	TRBJ2-2	TGTGCTAGTGGTAGACTAGCGGGGGGGACCGGGGAGCTGTTTTTT	CASGRLAGGTGELFF
TRBV5-5	NA	NA	TRBJ1-4	TGTGCCAGCAGCTTGGACGGGGGGATTAATGAAAAACTGTTTTTT	CASSLDGGINEKLFF
TRBV12-5	NA	NA	TRBJ1-4	TGTGCTAGTGGTTTGGTAATCGGTGCAACTAATGAAAAACTGTTTTTT	CASGLVIGATNEKLFF
TRBV7-9	NA	NA	TRBJ1-4	TGTGCCAGCAGCTTGGAATGGGAGGATGAAAAACTGTTTTTT	CASSLEWEDEKLFF
TRBV4-1	NA	NA	TRBJ1-1	TGCGCCAGCAGCCAAGACTGGGCCAGAGAGAACACTGAAGCTTTCTTT	CASSQDWARENTEAFF
TRBV28	NA	NA	TRBJ2-5	TGTGCCAGCAGTTTGTTTCTTACATCGAGGGAGACGACCCAGTACTTC	CASSLFLTSRETTQYF
TRBV6-5	NA	NA	TRBJ1-2	TGTGCCAGCACCCCCGGGGTGAACTATGGCTACACCTTC	CASTPGVNYGYTF
TRBV7-9	TRBD1	many	TRBJ2-7	TGTGCCAGCAGCTTAGTAGGGACAGGGGGGCTCGAGCAGTACTTC	CASSLVGTGGLEQYF
TRBV11-2	NA	NA	TRBJ1-2	TGTGCCAGCAGCTTAGATGACATGTACTATGGCTACACCTTC	CASSLDDMYYGYTF
TRBV7-7	TRBD2	few	TRBJ2-2	TGTGCTAGCAGCACCGGACTAGCGGGGGGGAGGACCGGGGAGCTGTTTTTT	CASSTGLAGGRTGELFF
TRBV5-1	NA	NA	TRBJ1-2	TGCGCCAGCAGGGCCTTGTCCGGGGGGCGTAACTATGGCTACACCTTC	CASRALSGGRNYGYTF
TRBV3-1/TRBV3-2	NA	NA	TRBJ1-2	TGTGCCAGCACCCCGGGACATCTTAACTATGGCTACACCTTC	CASTPGHLNYGYTF
TRBV3-1/TRBV3-2	NA	NA	TRBJ1-6	TGTGCCAGCAGCCAAGATCTCCAGACTCAGAGCTCCTATAATTCACCCCTCCACTTT	CASSQDLQTQSSYNSPLHF
TRBV11-3	NA	NA	TRBJ1-1	TGTGCCAGCAGTTTATCCGGGGGTGACACTGAAGCTTTCTTT	CASSLSGGDTEAFF
TRBV7-6	TRBD2	NA	TRBJ2-3	TGTGCCAGCAGGCCAGGGGTGACTAGCGGGGGGGCGGAAGATACGCAGTATTTT	CASRPGVTSGGAEDTQYF
TRBV14	NA	NA	TRBJ1-3	TGTGCCAGCAGCCCCCAAGGAGTCTCTGGAAACACCATATATTTT	CASSPQGVSGNTIYF
TRBV3-1/TRBV3-2	NA	NA	TRBJ1-6	TGTGCCAGCAGCCAAGATCAGGCGAATTCACCCCTCCACTTT	CASSQDQANSPLHF
TRBV24-1	TRBD2	NA	TRBJ2-5	TGTGCCACCAGTGACGCAGGACTAGCGGGGGACCAAGAGACCCAGTACTTC	CATSDAGLAGDQETQYF
TRBV15	TRBD1	NA	TRBJ1-2	TGTGCCACCAGCACCCGGGACAGGTACGGCTACACCTTC	CATSTRDRYGYTF
TRBV3-1/TRBV3-2	NA	NA	TRBJ2-7	TGTGCCAGCAGTCGGGGGGCCGGGACCTACGAGCAGTACTTC	CASSRGAGTYEQYF
TRBV29-1	TRBD1	NA	TRBJ1-2	TGCAGCGTTGAAATCACAGGGGGCGCTGGGGGCTACACCTTC	CSVEITGGAGGYTF
TRBV5-8	TRBD1	NA	TRBJ2-1	TGTGCCAGCAGCTTGAGGGGTTCCCGGGACAGTAATGAGCAGTTCTTC	CASSLRGSRDSNEQFF
TRBV6-1	NA	NA	TRBJ1-2	TGTGCCAGCAGTGAAGCAGAGAGCTATGGCTACACCTTC	CASSEAESYGYTF
TRBV12-5	TRBD2	few	TRBJ2-5	TGTGCTAGTGGTTTGCTTCTAGCGGGGGGAGCAGAGACCCAGTACTTC	CASGLLLAGGAETQYF
TRBV12-3/TRBV12-4	NA	NA	TRBJ2-5	TGTGCCAGCAGTCCCAATGGTCCGGGGACCCAGTACTTC	CASSPNGPGTQYF
TRBV5-4	NA	many	TRBJ2-1	TGTGCCAGCAGCCGCCTGGGGGGGCGGGCCTACAATGAGCAGTTCTTC	CASSRLGGRAYNEQFF
TRBV6-5	NA	few	TRBJ2-7	TGTGCCAGCAGAATACAGGGAGCCCTACGCGAGCAGTACTTC	CASRIQGALREQYF
TRBV4-1	TRBD1	NA	TRBJ2-1	TGCGCCAGCAGCCAAGAGGGACAGGGTGGCTACAATGAGCAGTTCTTC	CASSQEGQGGYNEQFF
TRBV5-8	TRBD1	NA	TRBJ1-4	TGTGCCAGCAGCCGGACAGGAAATAATGAAAAACTGTTTTTT	CASSRTGNNEKLFF
TRBV3-1/TRBV3-2	NA	NA	TRBJ2-3	TGTGCCAGCAAGGAAACAGGCGCAGATACGCAGTATTTT	CASKETGADTQYF
TRBV7-9	TRBD2	once	TRBJ2-7	TGTGCCAGCAGCGTTACTAGCGGTTCGCCGGGGGAGCAGTACTTC	CASSVTSGSPGEQYF
TRBV27	TRBD1	once	TRBJ1-3	TGTGCCAGCAGGGACCTGACAGGGGGCGCATCTGGAAACACCATATATTTT	CASRDLTGGASGNTIYF
TRBV11-2	NA	NA	TRBJ2-1	TGTGCCAGCAGCTTAGCTAAAGAGCAGTTCTTC	CASSLAKEQFF
TRBV12-3/TRBV12-4	NA	NA	TRBJ1-2	TGTGCCAGCAGTTTCGAGTCTAACTATGGCTACACCTTC	CASSFESNYGYTF
TRBV11-3	TRBD2	NA	TRBJ2-1	TGTGCCAGCAGCTTCCGACTAGCGCCGTACAATGAGCAGTTCTTC	CASSFRLAPYNEQFF
TRBV5-1	NA	NA	TRBJ2-7	TGCGCCAGCAGCTTGGCCTCACAGGGTGACTACGAGCAGTACTTC	CASSLASQGDYEQYF
TRBV6-2/TRBV6-3	NA	NA	TRBJ2-3	TGTGCCAGCAGTGGGGGGATCCATGGGACGCAGTATTTT	CASSGGIHGTQYF
TRBV18	TRBD1	NA	TRBJ1-2	TGTGCCAGCTCAGACCGGGACAGGTCCCCTGGCTACACCTTC	CASSDRDRSPGYTF
TRBV6-5	NA	NA	TRBJ1-1	TGTGCCAGCAGTTACTCCGGCCGGGGGAACACTGAAGCTTTCTTT	CASSYSGRGNTEAFF
TRBV15	NA	NA	TRBJ1-3	TGTGCCACCAGCTTTACAGGGCTGGGCGGAAACACCATATATTTT	CATSFTGLGGNTIYF
TRBV5-1	TRBD1	NA	TRBJ2-2	TGCGCCAGCAGCCCGGAGACAGGGGCGAACACCGGGGAGCTGTTTTTT	CASSPETGANTGELFF
TRBV6-2/TRBV6-3	TRBD2	NA	TRBJ2-3	TGTGCCAGCAGTTTCTGGACTAGCGGGGGGCCGGATACGCAGTATTTT	CASSFWTSGGPDTQYF
TRBV4-3	TRBD1	NA	TRBJ2-1	TGCGCCAGCAGCCATTTAAGGGGGCGAGATGAGCAGTTCTTC	CASSHLRGRDEQFF